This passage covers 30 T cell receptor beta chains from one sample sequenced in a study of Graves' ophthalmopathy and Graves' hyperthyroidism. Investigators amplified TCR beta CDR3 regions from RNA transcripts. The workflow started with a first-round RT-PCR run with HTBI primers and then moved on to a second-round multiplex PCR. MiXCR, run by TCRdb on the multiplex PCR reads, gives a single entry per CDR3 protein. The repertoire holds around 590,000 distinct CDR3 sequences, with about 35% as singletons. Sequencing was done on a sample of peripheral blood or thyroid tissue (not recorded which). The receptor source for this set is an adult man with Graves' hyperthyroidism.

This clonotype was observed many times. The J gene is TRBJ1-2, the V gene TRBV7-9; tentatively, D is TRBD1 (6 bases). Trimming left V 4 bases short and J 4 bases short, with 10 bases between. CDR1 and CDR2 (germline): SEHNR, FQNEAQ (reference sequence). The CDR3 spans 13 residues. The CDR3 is CASSSGQPYGYTF. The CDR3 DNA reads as TGTGCCAGCAGCTCCGGACAGCCCTATGGCTACACCTTC.

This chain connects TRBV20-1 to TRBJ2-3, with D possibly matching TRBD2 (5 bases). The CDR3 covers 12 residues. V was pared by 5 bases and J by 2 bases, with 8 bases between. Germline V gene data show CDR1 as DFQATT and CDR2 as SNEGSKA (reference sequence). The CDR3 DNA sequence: TGCAGTGCTTCTCGGGACACAGATACGCAGTATTTT. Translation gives CSASRDTDTQYF.

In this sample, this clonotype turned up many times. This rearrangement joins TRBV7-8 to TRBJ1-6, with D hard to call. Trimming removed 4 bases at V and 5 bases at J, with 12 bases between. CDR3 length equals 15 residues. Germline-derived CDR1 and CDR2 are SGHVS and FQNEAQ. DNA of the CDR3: TGTGCCAGCAGCTCCAGTAGAATCGATAATTCACCCCTCCACTTT. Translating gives CASSSSRIDNSPLHF.

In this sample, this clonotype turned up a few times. DNA for the CDR3: TGTGCCAGCAGCTTGGGGGGCCTTAGCACAGATACGCAGTATTTT. Encoded protein: CASSLGGLSTDTQYF. V usage is TRBV11-3 and J usage is TRBJ2-3; D possibly uses TRBD1 or TRBD2 (6 bases each). The CDR3 runs to 15 residues. Trimming shortened V by 3 bases and J by 0 bases, and 10 bases separated the two germline ends. Germline values: CDR1 SGHNT, CDR2 YENEEA.

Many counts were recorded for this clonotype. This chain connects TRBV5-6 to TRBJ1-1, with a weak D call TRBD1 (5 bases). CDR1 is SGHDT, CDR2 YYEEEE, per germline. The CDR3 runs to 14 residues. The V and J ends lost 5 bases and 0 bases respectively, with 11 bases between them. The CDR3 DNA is TGTGCCAGCAGAGGGGAACCCATGAACACTGAAGCTTTCTTT. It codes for CASRGEPMNTEAFF.

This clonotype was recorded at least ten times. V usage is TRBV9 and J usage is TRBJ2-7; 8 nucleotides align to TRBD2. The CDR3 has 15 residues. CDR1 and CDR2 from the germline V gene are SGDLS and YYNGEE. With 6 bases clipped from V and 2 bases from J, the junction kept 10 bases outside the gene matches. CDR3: CASTEGSGSTYEQYF. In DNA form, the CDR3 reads TGTGCCAGCACCGAAGGGAGCGGGAGTACCTACGAGCAGTACTTC.

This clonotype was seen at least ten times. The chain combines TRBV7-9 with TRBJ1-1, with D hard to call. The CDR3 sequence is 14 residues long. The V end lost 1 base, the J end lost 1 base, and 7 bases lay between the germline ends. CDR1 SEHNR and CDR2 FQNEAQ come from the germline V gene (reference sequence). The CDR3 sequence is CASSLGTSNTEAFF. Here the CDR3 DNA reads TGTGCCAGCAGCTTAGGGACCTCGAACACTGAAGCTTTCTTT.

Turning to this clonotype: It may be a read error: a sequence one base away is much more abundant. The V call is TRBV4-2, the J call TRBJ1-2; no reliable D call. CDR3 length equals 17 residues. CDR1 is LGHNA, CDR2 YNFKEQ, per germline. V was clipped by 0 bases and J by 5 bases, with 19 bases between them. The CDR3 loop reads CASSQDGRRSPLYGYTF. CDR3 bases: TGTGCCAGCAGCCAAGATGGCAGACGATCTCCTCTATATGGCTACACCTTC.

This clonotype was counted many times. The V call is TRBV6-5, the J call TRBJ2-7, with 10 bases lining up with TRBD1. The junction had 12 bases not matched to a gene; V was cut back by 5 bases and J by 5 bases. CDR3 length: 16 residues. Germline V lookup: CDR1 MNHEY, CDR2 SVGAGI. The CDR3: CASSGPPGQGTNEQYF. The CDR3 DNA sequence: TGTGCCAGCAGTGGCCCGCCGGGACAGGGGACGAACGAGCAGTACTTC.

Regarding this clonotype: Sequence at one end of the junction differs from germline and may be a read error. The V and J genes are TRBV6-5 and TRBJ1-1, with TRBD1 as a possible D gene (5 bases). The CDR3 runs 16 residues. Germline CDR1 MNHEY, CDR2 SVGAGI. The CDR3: CASSGGKRFENTEVFF. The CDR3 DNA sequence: TGTGCCAGCAGTGGGGGGAAGCGATTTGAGAACACTGAAGTTTTCTTT.

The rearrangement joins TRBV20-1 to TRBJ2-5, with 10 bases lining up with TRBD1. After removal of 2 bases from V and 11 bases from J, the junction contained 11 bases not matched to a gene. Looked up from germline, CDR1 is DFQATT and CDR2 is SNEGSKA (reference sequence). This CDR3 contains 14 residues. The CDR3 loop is CSARSDRGLGEQYF. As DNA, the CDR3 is TGCAGTGCTAGAAGTGACAGGGGGCTGGGTGAGCAGTACTTC.

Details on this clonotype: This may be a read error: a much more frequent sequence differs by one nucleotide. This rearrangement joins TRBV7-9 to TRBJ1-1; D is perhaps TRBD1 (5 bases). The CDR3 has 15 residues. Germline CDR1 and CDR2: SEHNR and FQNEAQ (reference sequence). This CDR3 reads CASSLGSWGNTKAFF. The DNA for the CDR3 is TGTGCCAGCAGCTTAGGGTCCTGGGGGAACACTAAAGCTTTCTTT.

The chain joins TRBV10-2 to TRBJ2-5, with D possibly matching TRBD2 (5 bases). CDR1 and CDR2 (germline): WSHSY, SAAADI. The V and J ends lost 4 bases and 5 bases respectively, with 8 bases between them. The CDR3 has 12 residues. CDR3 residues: CASSVLGETQYF. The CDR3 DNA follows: TGCGCCAGCAGTGTACTAGGGGAGACCCAGTACTTC.

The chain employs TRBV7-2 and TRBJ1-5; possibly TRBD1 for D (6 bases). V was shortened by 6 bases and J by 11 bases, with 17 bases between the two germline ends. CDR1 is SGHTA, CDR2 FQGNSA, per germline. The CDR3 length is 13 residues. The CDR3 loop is CASRHQGQETQHF. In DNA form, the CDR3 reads TGTGCCAGCAGACACCAGGGGCAAGAGACCCAGCATTTT. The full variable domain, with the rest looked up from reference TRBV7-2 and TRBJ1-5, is GAGVSQSPSNKVTEKGKDVELRCDPISGHTALYWYRQSLGQGLEFLIYFQGNSAPDKSGLPSDRFSAERTGGSVSTLTIQRTQQEDSAVYLCASRHQGQETQHFGDGTRLSIL.

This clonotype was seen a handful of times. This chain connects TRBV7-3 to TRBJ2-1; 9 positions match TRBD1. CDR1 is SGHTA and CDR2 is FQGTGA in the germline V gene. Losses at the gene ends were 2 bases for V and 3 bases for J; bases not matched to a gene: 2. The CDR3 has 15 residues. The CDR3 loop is CASSLSGQGYNEQFF. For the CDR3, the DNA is TGTGCCAGCAGCTTATCGGGACAGGGCTACAATGAGCAGTTCTTC.

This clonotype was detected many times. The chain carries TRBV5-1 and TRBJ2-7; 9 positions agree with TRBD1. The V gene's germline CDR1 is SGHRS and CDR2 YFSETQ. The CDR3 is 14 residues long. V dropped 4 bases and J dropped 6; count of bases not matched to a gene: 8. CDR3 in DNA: TGCGCCAGCAGCCGGGGGACAGGGATAGGCGAGCAGTACTTC. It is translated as CASSRGTGIGEQYF.

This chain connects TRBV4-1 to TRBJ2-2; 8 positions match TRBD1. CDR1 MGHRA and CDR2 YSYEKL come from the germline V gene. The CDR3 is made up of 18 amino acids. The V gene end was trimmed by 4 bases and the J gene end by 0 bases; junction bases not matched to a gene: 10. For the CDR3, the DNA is TGCGCCAGCAGCCGCCGTGGGACAGGAGATTCGAACACCGGGGAGCTGTTTTTT. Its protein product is CASSRRGTGDSNTGELFF.

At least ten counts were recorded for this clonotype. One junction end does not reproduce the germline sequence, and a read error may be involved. The chain's CDR3 is CASSLSGNYEQYF. Here the CDR3 DNA reads TGCGCCAGCAGCTTGTCAGGGAACTACGAGCAGTACTTC. The chain couples TRBV27 to TRBJ2-7; the D gene is possibly TRBD1 (5 bases). The CDR3 is 13 amino acids. Germline CDR1 MNHEY, CDR2 SMNVEV (reference sequence).

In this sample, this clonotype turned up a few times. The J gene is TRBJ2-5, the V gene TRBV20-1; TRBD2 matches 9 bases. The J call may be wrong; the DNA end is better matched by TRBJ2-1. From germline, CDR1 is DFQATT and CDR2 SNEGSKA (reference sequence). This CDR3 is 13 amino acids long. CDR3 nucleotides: TGCAGTGCTAGACCTAGCGGGATAGATGAGCAGTTCTTC. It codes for CSARPSGIDEQFF.

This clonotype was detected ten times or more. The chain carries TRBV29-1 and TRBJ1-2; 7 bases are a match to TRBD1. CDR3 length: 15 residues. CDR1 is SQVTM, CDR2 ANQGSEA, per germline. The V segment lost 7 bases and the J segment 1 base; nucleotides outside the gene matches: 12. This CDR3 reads CSAGVEGADNYGYTF. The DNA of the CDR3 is TGCAGCGCTGGAGTAGAGGGGGCTGATAACTATGGCTACACCTTC.

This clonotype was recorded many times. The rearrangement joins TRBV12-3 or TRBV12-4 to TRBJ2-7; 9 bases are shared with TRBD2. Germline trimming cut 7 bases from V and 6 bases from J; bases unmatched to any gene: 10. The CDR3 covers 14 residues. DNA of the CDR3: TGTGCCAGCAAGGCTAGCGGGGTTCGGGGCGAGCAGTACTTC. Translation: CASKASGVRGEQYF.

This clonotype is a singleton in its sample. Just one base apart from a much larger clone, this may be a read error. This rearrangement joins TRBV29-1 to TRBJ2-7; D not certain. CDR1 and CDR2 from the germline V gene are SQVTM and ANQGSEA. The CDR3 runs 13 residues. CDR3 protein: CASSLARPYEQYF. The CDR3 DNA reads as TGTGCCAGCAGTTTAGCCAGGCCCTACGAGCAGTACTTC.

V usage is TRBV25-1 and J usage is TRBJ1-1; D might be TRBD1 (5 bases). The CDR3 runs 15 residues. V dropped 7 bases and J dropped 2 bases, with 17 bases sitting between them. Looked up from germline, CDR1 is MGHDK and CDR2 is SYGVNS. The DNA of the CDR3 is TGTGCCAGCACCTCCTTGGGGGTCTCAAACACTGAAGCTTTCTTT. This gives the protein CASTSLGVSNTEAFF.

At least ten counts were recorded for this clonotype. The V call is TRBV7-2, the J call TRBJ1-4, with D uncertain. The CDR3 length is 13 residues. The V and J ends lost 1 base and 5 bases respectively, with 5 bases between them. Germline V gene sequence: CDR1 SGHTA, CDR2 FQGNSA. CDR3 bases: TGTGCCAGCAGCTTAGTGGGGAATGAAAAACTGTTTTTT. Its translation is CASSLVGNEKLFF.

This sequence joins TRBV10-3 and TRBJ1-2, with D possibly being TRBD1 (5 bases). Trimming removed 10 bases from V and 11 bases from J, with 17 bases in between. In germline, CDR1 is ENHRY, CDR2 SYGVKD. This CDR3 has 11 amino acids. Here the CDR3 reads CATVRGEWYTF. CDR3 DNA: TGTGCCACCGTGCGGGGGGAGTGGTACACCTTC.

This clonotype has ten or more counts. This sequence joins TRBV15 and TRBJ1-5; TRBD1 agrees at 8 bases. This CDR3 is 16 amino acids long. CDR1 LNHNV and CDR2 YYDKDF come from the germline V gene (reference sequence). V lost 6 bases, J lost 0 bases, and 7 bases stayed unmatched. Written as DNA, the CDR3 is TGTGCCACCAGACGTACAGGGGGATATAGCAATCAGCCCCAGCATTTT. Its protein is CATRRTGGYSNQPQHF.

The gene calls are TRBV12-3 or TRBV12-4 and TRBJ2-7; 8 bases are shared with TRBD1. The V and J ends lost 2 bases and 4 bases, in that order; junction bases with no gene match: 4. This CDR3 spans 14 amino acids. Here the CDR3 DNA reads TGTGCCAGCAGTTTACACCAGGGGGCGTACGAGCAGTACTTC. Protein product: CASSLHQGAYEQYF.

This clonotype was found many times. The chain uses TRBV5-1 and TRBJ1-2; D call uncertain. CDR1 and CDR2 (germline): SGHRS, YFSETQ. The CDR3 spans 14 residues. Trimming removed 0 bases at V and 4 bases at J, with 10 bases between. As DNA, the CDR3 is TGCGCCAGCAGCTTGGCGGGAGTTGGCTATGGCTACACCTTC. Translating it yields CASSLAGVGYGYTF.

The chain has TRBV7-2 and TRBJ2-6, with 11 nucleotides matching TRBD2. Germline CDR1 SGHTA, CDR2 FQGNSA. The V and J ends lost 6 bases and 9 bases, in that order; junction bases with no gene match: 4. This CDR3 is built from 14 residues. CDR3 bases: TGTGCCAGCAGAATGGGACTAGCGGACAACGTCCTGACTTTC. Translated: CASRMGLADNVLTF.

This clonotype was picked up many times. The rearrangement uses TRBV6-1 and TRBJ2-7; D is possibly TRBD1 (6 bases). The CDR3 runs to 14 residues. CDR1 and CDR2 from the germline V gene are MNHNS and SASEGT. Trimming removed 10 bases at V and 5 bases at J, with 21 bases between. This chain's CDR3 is CANRAAGTSNEQYF. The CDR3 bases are TGTGCCAACAGGGCAGCCGGGACAAGCAACGAGCAGTACTTC.